This T cell receptor (beta chain) came from a study of CD8+ T cells in alopecia areata. General observations from the study: Uncertainty about whether baseline CD8+ expansion is linked to response remains, with one nonresponder. Tofacitinib significantly decreased scalp clonality and expanded CD8+ clones among top 100.

Extracted RNA was reverse transcribed, and the resulting cDNA served as sequencing template. Sequencing was performed with immunoSEQ multiplex PCR; in TCRdb, only in-frame clones are kept and a portion is missing. The table records roughly 190,000 clones, 50% to 60% of them present only once. Treatment meaning: oral pan-JAK inhibitor, 5-10 mg twice daily. Note on this clone: Its cognate antigen is unknown.

This sequence was found in a human donor with alopecia areata. The material sequenced was CD4+ T cells sorted from blood, taken at week 4, from a patient treated with tofacitinib.

In DNA form, the CDR3 reads TGCAGCGGGCGGGAGAGGACCTACAATGAGCAGTTCTTC. Translating gives CSGRERTYNEQFF. The genes are TRBV29-1 and TRBJ2-1, with 7 bases identical to TRBD2. The CDR3 extends over 13 amino acids. V was clipped by 7 bases and J by 2 bases; unmatched bases: 5. CDR1 is SQVTM, CDR2 ANQGSEA, per germline.